These 3 T cell receptor beta chains were sequenced from one sample in a study of T cells in localized non-small cell lung cancer. Data came from immunoSEQ multiplex PCR; TCRdb stores just in-frame clones and leaves some out. The sample yields about 30,000 clones, about 90% seen once. This material consisted of PBMCs, taken before any cancer treatment. The receptor set was obtained from a man aged 35-69 years with stage II lung adenocarcinoma.

The chain uses TRBV7-9 and TRBJ2-1; 12 bases match TRBD2. The CDR3 is 17 amino acids. CDR1 is SEHNR and CDR2 is FQNEAQ in the germline V gene (reference sequence). V was clipped by 5 bases and J by 6 bases; unmatched bases: 11. This CDR3 reads CASSPWALAGGRNEQFF. In DNA form, the CDR3 reads TGTGCCAGCAGCCCTTGGGCCCTAGCGGGAGGGCGCAATGAGCAGTTCTTC.

The V and J genes are TRBV19 and TRBJ1-5, with TRBD1 matching over 7 bases. Trimming cost V 9 bases and J 2 bases; bases outside gene matches: 16. Germline CDR1 reads LNHDA; CDR2 reads SQIVND (reference sequence). The CDR3 is 17 residues long. The CDR3 sequence: CASSHEGGGWGNQPQHF. The CDR3 region has the DNA TGTGCCAGCAGCCACGAGGGAGGGGGCTGGGGCAATCAGCCCCAGCATTTT.

The chain carries TRBV7-9 and TRBJ2-1; 14 bases line up with TRBD2. The junction had 1 base not matched to a gene; V was cut back by 8 bases and J by 7 bases. This CDR3 has 13 amino acids. The germline V gene has CDR1 SEHNR and CDR2 FQNEAQ (reference sequence). Here the CDR3 reads CASGLAGGNEQFF. The CDR3 nucleotides are TGTGCCAGCGGACTAGCGGGAGGAAATGAGCAGTTCTTC.